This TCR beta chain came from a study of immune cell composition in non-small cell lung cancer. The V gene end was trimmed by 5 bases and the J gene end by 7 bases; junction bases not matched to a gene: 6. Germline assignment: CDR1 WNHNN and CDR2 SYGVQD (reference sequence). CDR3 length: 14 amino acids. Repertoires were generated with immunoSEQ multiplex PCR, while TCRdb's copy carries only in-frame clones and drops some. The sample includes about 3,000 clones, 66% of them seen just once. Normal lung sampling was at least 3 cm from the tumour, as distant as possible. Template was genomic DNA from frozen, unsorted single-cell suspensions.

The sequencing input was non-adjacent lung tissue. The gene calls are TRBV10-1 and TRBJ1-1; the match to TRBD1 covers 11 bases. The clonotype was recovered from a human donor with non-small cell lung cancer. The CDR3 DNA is TGCGCCAGCAGTCCAATCGGGACAGGGGGTGAAGCTTTCTTT. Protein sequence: CASSPIGTGGEAFF.